These T cell receptor beta chains were read from a single sample in a study of memory CD4+ T cells and cytomegalovirus serostatus. TCRdb's copy holds only in-frame clones and misses some; the assay was immunoSEQ multiplex PCR. The table has 56,000 or so clones, 82% seen once; the top ten hold 0.4% to 0.5%. Sequenced: memory CD4+ T cells from blood. The receptors shown here come from an adult in good health and CMV-seronegative. The CDR3 runs from the conserved cysteine through the conserved F or W. Each record gives: J gene, V gene, CDR3 protein.

>TRBJ2-7|TRBV7-2
CASSLGPGQAYEQYF
>TRBJ2-7|TRBV6-1
CASSPSDFYEQYF
>TRBJ2-1|TRBV6-6
CASSLGGLENEQFF
>TRBJ2-7|TRBV27
CASRTARSYEQYF
>TRBJ2-3|TRBV4-1
CASSLPGGRGADTQYF
>TRBJ2-7|TRBV11-1
CASSLGTGGGEQYF
>TRBJ2-7|TRBV7-2
CASSSTGSSSYEQYF
>TRBJ2-3|TRBV6-5
CASSGQGTDTQYF
>TRBJ2-7|TRBV27
CASSSLDRLPYEQYF
>TRBJ2-7|TRBV5-6
CASSPQSRDLEQYF
>TRBJ2-2|TRBV7-2
CASSTRSGGTGELFF
>TRBJ2-3|TRBV28
CASSLHRGGVTDTQYF
>TRBJ2-5|TRBV27
CATGRPHLKETQYF
>TRBJ2-3|TRBV5-1
CASSLASGGPDTQYF
>TRBJ1-1|TRBV13
CASSPQYTEAFF
>TRBJ1-1|TRBV6-5
CASSLQGRRTEAFF
>TRBJ1-6|TRBV7-3
CASSFSAGGTPLHF
>TRBJ1-6|TRBV18
CASSPVRSRSSYNSPLHF
>TRBJ1-6|TRBV18
CASLDRGGSPLHF
>TRBJ1-5|TRBV27
CASSTSDRAPQPQHF
>TRBJ1-5|TRBV7-7
CASSLDVNQPQHF
>TRBJ2-7|TRBV7-2
CASSFESYEQYF
>TRBJ1-6|TRBV5-4
CASSLEIDRNSPLHF
>TRBJ1-1|TRBV4-2
CASREIRETAEAFF
>TRBJ1-6|TRBV7-2
CASSLGAGGIHSPLHF
>TRBJ1-6|TRBV30
CAWSAVQGSKSPLHF
>TRBJ1-6|TRBV7-9
CASSLRQGPRTPLHF
>TRBJ2-7|TRBV5-1
CASSLGDRGSYEQYF
>TRBJ1-2|TRBV28
CASRGDRTISLYGYTF
>TRBJ1-6|TRBV18
CASSPREQRNNSPLHF
>TRBJ2-5|TRBV7-3
CASSLRPRETQYF
>TRBJ1-1|TRBV9
CASSKDPAGTEAFF
>TRBJ2-2|TRBV7-6
CASSLRDKAGELFF
>TRBJ2-6|TRBV5-1
CASSPEGTGANVLTF
>TRBJ1-4|TRBV27
CASSPQGSGNEKLFF
>TRBJ2-1|TRBV27
CASSLYEGIMYNEQFF
>TRBJ2-7|TRBV5-1
CASSLRQNYEQYF
>TRBJ1-5|TRBV18
CASSLKGTGNSNQPQHF
>TRBJ2-2|TRBV2
CASSQTERALFF